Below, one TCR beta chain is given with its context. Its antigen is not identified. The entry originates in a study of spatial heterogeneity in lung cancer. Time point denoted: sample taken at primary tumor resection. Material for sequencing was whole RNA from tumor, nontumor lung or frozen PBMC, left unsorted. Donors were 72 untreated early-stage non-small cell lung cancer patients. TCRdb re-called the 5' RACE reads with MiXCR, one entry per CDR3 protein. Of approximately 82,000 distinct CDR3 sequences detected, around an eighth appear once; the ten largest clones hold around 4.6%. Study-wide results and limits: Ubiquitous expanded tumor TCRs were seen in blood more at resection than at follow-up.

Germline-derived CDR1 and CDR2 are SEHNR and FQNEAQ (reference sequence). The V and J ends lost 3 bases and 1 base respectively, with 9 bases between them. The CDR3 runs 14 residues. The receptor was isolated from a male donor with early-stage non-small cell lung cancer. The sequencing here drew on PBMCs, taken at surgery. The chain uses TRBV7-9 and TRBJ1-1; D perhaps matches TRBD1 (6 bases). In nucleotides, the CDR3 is TGTGCCAGCAGCTTGGGGACACAGAACACTGAAGCTTTCTTT. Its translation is CASSLGTQNTEAFF.